This record looks at one T cell receptor beta chain sequence and its context. Its antigen remains undetermined. No base quality values were provided; no much bigger clone lies one nucleotide off. The cysteine opens and the phenylalanine closes a CDR3 of 17 amino acids. The entry retains the CDR3 DNA only, 51 bases that are in frame from base 1. As encoded in the germline V gene, CDR1 is SNHLY while CDR2 is FYNNEI. V and J are trimmed by 4 bases and 1 base, and the gene matches miss 12 bases of the junction. This specimen belongs to a study of cytomegalovirus exposure and HLA in healthy donors (dated 2017 in TCRdb). Looking at the study overall: According to a later analysis, the roughly 130 validation repertoires were produced on the same platform as the 666 repertoires of the first cohort. The study aimed to test whether signatures of past pathogen exposure could be identified by cataloging public T cell receptors. Along with the roughly 610-subject first cohort, a separate validation cohort of approximately 110 different subjects was used. High-throughput TCR immunosequencing, statistical association of individual TCRs with disease status, and machine learning were combined to predict cytomegalovirus infection status.

Libraries were made using the immunoSEQ multiplex PCR assay. In the authors' own workflow: To diagnose cytomegalovirus status from the catalog of TCR beta chain sequences, a statistical classification framework was built. This is the immuneACCESS table as TCRdb keeps it, with only in-frame sequences that have V and J called. A part of the clones is gone; compared with another copy, unresolved V genes explain less than half, and the rest is unexplained. V, J and clone size derive from that table, while D and trimming were established from the DNA sequence. This sample is represented by some 170,000 clones; more than 75% of them were singletons. The ten biggest clones cover approximately 1.5% of the sample. Separate from the approximately 670-subject first cohort, the validation cohort of 90 to 150 subjects was the group to which the donors belonged. Study-wide conclusions, independent of this receptor: Most TCR sequences were seen in very few donors, while some public TCRs were found in many individuals. Cytomegalovirus status was reported to be diagnosed by the classifier with high specificity and sensitivity in both the original and validation cohorts. In the study, 150 to 200 TCR beta chains were listed as associated with cytomegalovirus. A later analysis found that TCRs clustered in the first cohort also tended to co-occur in the roughly 120 validation repertoires, with 94% of cluster scores above 0. It was suggested by the authors that the approach could potentially be generalized to other disease states and immunological phenotypes. In vitro tests confirmed that a few of the cytomegalovirus-associated TCR beta chains recognize cytomegalovirus antigens. All 120 or so repertoires were used to score co-occurrence in the validation cohort in a later analysis, because that analysis had no HLA typing for the cohort.

The receptor chain draws on TRBV2 and TRBJ1-2; 7 bases in the junction line up with TRBD1. Material: PBMCs. This receptor was identified in a woman aged 30 to 39 in good health and CMV-seronegative. The nucleotide sequence is given as TGTGCCAGCAGTGCCGCCGGGACAGAGAATTTTAACTATGGCTACACCTTC. Translated, this is CASSAAGTENFNYGYTF.